This T cell receptor (beta chain) was observed in a study of cytomegalovirus exposure and HLA in healthy donors. Germline lookup yields CDR1 SGHNT and CDR2 YYREEE (reference sequence). The V and J ends lost 5 bases and 3 bases, in that order; junction bases with no gene match: 3. The CDR3 runs to 13 residues. Researchers ran the PCR with 60 Vbeta and 13 Jbeta primers. Sequenced by immunoSEQ multiplex PCR; TCRdb stores in-frame clones only, minus some. The table has fewer than 100,000 clones, about 80% seen once; the top ten hold around 3.6%. The receptor was derived from a man aged 35-49 years in good health and CMV-seronegative. Sequencing used PBMCs. The rearrangement joins TRBV5-4 to TRBJ2-3; TRBD2 matches at 7 bases. For the CDR3, the DNA is TGTGCCAGCAGACCAGCGGGGACAGATACGCAGTATTTT. Translated: CASRPAGTDTQYF.